This TCR beta chain was sequenced during a study of tissue T cells after allogeneic stem cell transplantation. Study observations and caveats: Within patients, tissue anatomy strongly shaped TCR repertoire composition. Motif-based clustering found tissue-specific repertoire signatures shared across patients, though few clones were shared. The study did not identify alloreactive or antigen-specific tissue TCRs, and some clones might be persisting host cells.

On this clone: No antigen is known for it. Gene names denote mouse genes. The read falls 1 residue short of the CDR3 end, and the missing part is taken from the germline J gene.

This CDR3 spans 16 amino acids. Deletions cut 0 bases from V and 2 bases from J, with 10 bases between. Germline CDR1 and CDR2: NSQYPW and LRSPGD (reference sequence). Libraries were prepared by immunoSEQ multiplex PCR; TCRdb keeps only in-frame clonotypes and omits some of them. The table records roughly 45,000 clones, roughly 73% of them present only once. The genes are TRBV1 and TRBJ1-4, with a weak D call TRBD1 (5 bases). Sequencing was carried out using sorted cells pooled from one or two spleens. The clonotype comes from a pool of C57BL/6 mice in good health. CDR3 DNA, as far as it was read: TGCACCTGCAGTGCAGATCGGGCAGGGTCCAACGAAAGATTATTT. Its protein product is CTCSADRAGSNERLF. The CDR3, in full, reads CTCSADRAGSNERLFF.